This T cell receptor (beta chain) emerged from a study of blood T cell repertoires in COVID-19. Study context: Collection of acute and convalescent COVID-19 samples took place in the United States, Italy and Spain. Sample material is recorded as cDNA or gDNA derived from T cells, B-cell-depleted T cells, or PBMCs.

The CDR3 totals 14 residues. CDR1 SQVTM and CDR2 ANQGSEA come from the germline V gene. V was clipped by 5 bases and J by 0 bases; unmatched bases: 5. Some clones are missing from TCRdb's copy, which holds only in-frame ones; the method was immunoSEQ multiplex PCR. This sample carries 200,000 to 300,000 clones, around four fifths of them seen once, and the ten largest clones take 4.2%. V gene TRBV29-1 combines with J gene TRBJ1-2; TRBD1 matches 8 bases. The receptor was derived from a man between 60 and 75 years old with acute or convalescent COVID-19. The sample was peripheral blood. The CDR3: CSVSQTGANYGYTF. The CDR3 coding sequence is TGCAGCGTTTCGCAGACAGGGGCTAACTATGGCTACACCTTC.